The 2 T cell receptor beta chains given below trace back to one sample, sequenced in a study of CD8+ T cells in alopecia areata. Treatment denoted: oral pan-JAK inhibitor, 5-10 mg twice daily. Extracted from the samples, RNA was reverse transcribed into cDNA to serve as the sequencing template. Repertoires were generated with immunoSEQ multiplex PCR, while TCRdb's copy carries only in-frame clones and drops some. The data contain more than 150,000 clones, 50% to 60% of them singletons. Sequences were derived from CD4+ T cells sorted from blood, sampled at week 4, from a patient treated with tofacitinib. These receptors were obtained from a human donor with alopecia areata.

The chain links TRBV29-1 to TRBJ2-7; D is undetermined. CDR3 length: 13 amino acids. Trimming stripped 6 bases from V and 3 bases from J, with 15 bases between. Germline V gene sequence: CDR1 SQVTM, CDR2 ANQGSEA. This chain's CDR3 is CSVLVGPGYEQYF. CDR3 DNA: TGCAGCGTACTGGTGGGTCCCGGCTACGAGCAGTACTTC.

CDR3 in DNA: TGTGCCTGGAGTGTAGACAGGGTCCCACCCCTCCACTTT. Amino acid sequence: CAWSVDRVPPLHF. The rearrangement links TRBV30 to TRBJ1-6; TRBD1 aligns across 7 bases. The V segment lost 0 bases and the J segment 11 bases; nucleotides outside the gene matches: 4. Germline CDR1 GTSNPN, CDR2 SVGIG (reference sequence). The CDR3 length is 13 residues.